These T cell receptor beta chains were read from a single sample in a study of technical replicates of blood from a handful of donors. This table comes from immunoSEQ multiplex PCR, and its TCRdb copy is limited to in-frame clones, with some not included. The sample records over 70,000 clones, 85% to 95% being singletons. The sequencing input was PBMCs. The receptors come from a human donor in good health. Some clones in this sample may be carry-over from other donors' samples. Both conserved end residues are part of each CDR3. The D gene is left open where the match is weak. Size is stated for part of the rows, as once, few or many counts, or as a class when the clone is expanded.

d_gene | j_gene | abundance | v_gene | len | CDR3nt | CDR3aa
TRBD2 | TRBJ2-5 | - | TRBV7-2 | 17 | TGTGCCAGCAGCTTAGCGGCTAGCGGGGGCCTCCAAGAGACCCAGTACTTC | CASSLAASGGLQETQYF
TRBD1 | TRBJ1-3 | - | TRBV5-1 | 16 | TGCGCCAGCAGCTGGACGACAGGGATCTCTGGAAACACCATATATTTT | CASSWTTGISGNTIYF
- | TRBJ1-1 | - | TRBV6-5 | 13 | TGTGCCAGCAGATCTACGGTGAACACTGAAGCTTTCTTT | CASRSTVNTEAFF
- | TRBJ2-7 | many | TRBV7-8 | 13 | TGTGCCAGCAGAACAGCGGGTTTATACGAGCAGTACTTC | CASRTAGLYEQYF
TRBD1 | TRBJ1-1 | - | TRBV5-6 | 18 | TGTGCCAGCAGCTTGTTTTACTCTTTCAGGACAGGGAGAACTGAAGCTTTCTTT | CASSLFYSFRTGRTEAFF
TRBD1 | TRBJ1-5 | - | TRBV6-6 | 14 | TGTGCCAGCAATTTGGGGACAGGGAGTCAGCCCCAGCATTTT | CASNLGTGSQPQHF
TRBD1 | TRBJ1-4 | - | TRBV18 | 15 | TGTGCCAGCTCATCCCAGGGGGTAACTAATGAAAAACTGTTTTTT | CASSSQGVTNEKLFF
- | TRBJ1-5 | few | TRBV15 | 14 | TGTGCCACCAGCAGAGGCGGGGGTCATCAGCCCCAGCATTTT | CATSRGGGHQPQHF
TRBD2 | TRBJ2-7 | - | TRBV6-6 | 14 | TGTGCCAGCAGTCAAAGCGGGAGGTTCTACGAGCAGTACTTC | CASSQSGRFYEQYF
- | TRBJ1-2 | once | TRBV5-1 | 13 | TGCGCCAGCAGACCCACAGGGCGCTATGGCTACACCTTC | CASRPTGRYGYTF
TRBD1 | TRBJ1-6 | - | TRBV19 | 15 | TGTGCCAGTAGTACTACAACAGGGGTTGGTTCACCCCTCCACTTT | CASSTTTGVGSPLHF
TRBD1 | TRBJ1-2 | - | TRBV5-1 | 14 | TGCGCCAGCAGCTTAACAGGGGGCGCCGATGGCTACACCTTC | CASSLTGGADGYTF
TRBD1 | TRBJ1-2 | - | TRBV6-6 | 13 | TGTGCCAGCTCCGGGACAGAGAACTATGGCTACACCTTC | CASSGTENYGYTF
TRBD2 | TRBJ2-7 | - | TRBV7-2 | 17 | TGTGCCAGCAGCCTACCCTTAGGACTAGCGGCCTCCCTCGAGCAGTACTTC | CASSLPLGLAASLEQYF
TRBD1 | TRBJ1-1 | - | TRBV7-6 | 15 | TGTGCCAGCAGCACCAAACAGGGGGCGACCTCCGAAGCTTTCTTT | CASSTKQGATSEAFF
- | TRBJ1-4 | - | TRBV13 | 14 | TGTGCCAGCAGCCTGGGACATCATAATGAAAAACTGTTTTTT | CASSLGHHNEKLFF
- | TRBJ2-1 | - | TRBV5-5 | 17 | TGTGCCAGCAGAAAGGAGGATTCAGATTATAGGGGGAATGAGCAGTTCTTC | CASRKEDSDYRGNEQFF
TRBD1 | TRBJ1-4 | - | TRBV7-9 | 16 | TGTGCCAGCAGCGGGGACCGGGACAGACTCAATGAAAAACTGTTTTTT | CASSGDRDRLNEKLFF
TRBD1 | TRBJ2-7 | - | TRBV11-1 | 13 | TGTGCCAGCAGCTTCCGAGGACAGGGCCAGCAGTACTTC | CASSFRGQGQQYF
- | TRBJ1-5 | - | TRBV19 | 13 | TGTGCCAGTAGTAGACAGAGCAATCAGCCCCAGCATTTT | CASSRQSNQPQHF
TRBD1 | TRBJ1-1 | - | TRBV6-5 | 15 | TGTGCCAGCAGGGACTGGACAGGTTCGTACACTGAAGCTTTCTTT | CASRDWTGSYTEAFF
- | TRBJ1-1 | - | TRBV7-9 | 12 | TGTGCCAGCAGCAACCGGACGGGGAAGGCTTTCTTT | CASSNRTGKAFF
- | TRBJ2-5 | once | TRBV7-9 | 13 | TGTGCCAGCAGCTTAGGGAGCGAGGAGACCCAGTACTTC | CASSLGSEETQYF
- | TRBJ2-2 | - | TRBV6-1 | 16 | TGTGCCAGCAGTGTGAGAATACAGGGAGTGACCGGGGAGCTGTTTTTT | CASSVRIQGVTGELFF
- | TRBJ1-1 | many | TRBV5-6 | 16 | TGTGCCAGCAGCTCCCCGGGGAGACCGCTGAACACTGAAGCTTTCTTT | CASSSPGRPLNTEAFF
TRBD2 | TRBJ2-1 | - | TRBV2 | 14 | TGTGCCAGCAAGGATCTAGCGGGGTATAATGAGCAGTTCTTC | CASKDLAGYNEQFF
TRBD1 | TRBJ2-7 | - | TRBV7-3 | 13 | TGTGCCAGCAGCTTAGGCGGGACAGGGTTAATGTACTTC | CASSLGGTGLMYF
- | TRBJ1-5 | - | TRBV19 | 13 | TGTGCCAGTAGTGTACGGGGGAATCAGCCCCAGCATTTT | CASSVRGNQPQHF